Listed here are 30 T cell receptor beta chains from one sample, sequenced in a study of tumor-infiltrating lymphocytes in localized non-small cell lung cancer. Here immunoSEQ multiplex PCR was the method, and the copy in TCRdb shows in-frame clones only, minus some. Of 10,000 to 15,000 clones in the sample, roughly 80% were seen once. The sample consisted of uninvolved lung tissue not adjacent to the tumor. The receptors were sampled from a human donor with non-small cell lung cancer.

Concerning this clone: The junction and the germline gene differ at one end; a read error may be behind it. The chain carries TRBV2 and TRBJ1-5; TRBD1 agrees at 9 bases. Germline lookup yields CDR1 SNHLY and CDR2 FYNNEI. The length of the CDR3 is 15 residues. CDR3 in DNA: TGTGCCAGCAGCGAAGACCCGGGACAGGGACAGCCCCAGCATTTT. It specifies CASSEDPGQGQPQHF.

This clone has only one observation. The V gene is TRBV14, the J gene TRBJ2-5; the match to TRBD1 covers 8 bases. The germline V gene encodes CDR1 SGHDN and CDR2 FVKESK. The trim removed 4 bases at V and 11 bases at J, leaving 9 bases unmatched. The CDR3 runs 13 residues. CDR3 residues: CASSLDRVGEQYF. DNA of the CDR3: TGTGCCAGCAGCCTGGACAGGGTGGGGGAGCAGTACTTC.

The chain is built from TRBV4-1 and TRBJ1-1; 11 bases line up with TRBD1. The CDR3 runs to 15 residues. CDR1 MGHRA and CDR2 YSYEKL come from the germline V gene. Trimming cost V 5 bases and J 5 bases; bases outside gene matches: 7. The CDR3, as DNA: TGCGCCAGCAGCGGACAGGGGGCGATTTCGACTGAAGCTTTCTTT. Protein: CASSGQGAISTEAFF.

The chain uses TRBV4-1 and TRBJ2-1, with TRBD1 as a possible D gene (5 bases). Trimming cost V 1 base and J 7 bases, with 11 bases left between them. The CDR3 length is 14 residues. The germline CDR1 and CDR2 sequences are MGHRA and YSYEKL. CDR3 sequence reads: CASSQVGVRNEQFF. The CDR3 DNA sequence: TGCGCCAGCAGCCAAGTAGGGGTAAGGAATGAGCAGTTCTTC.

The chain recombines TRBV5-4 with TRBJ1-4, with a tentative D call TRBD1 (5 bases). Trimming took off 0 bases at V and 3 bases at J, with 12 bases between the two ends. CDR1 is SGHNT, CDR2 YYREEE, per germline (reference sequence). The CDR3 extends over 16 amino acids. This CDR3 is CASSLAVQGANEKLFF. In nucleotides, the CDR3 is TGTGCCAGCAGCTTGGCCGTTCAGGGAGCTAATGAAAAACTGTTTTTT.

This sequence joins TRBV7-9 and TRBJ2-1; maybe TRBD2 (5 bases). The V and J ends lost 4 bases and 2 bases respectively, with 12 bases between them. Germline CDR1 is SEHNR and CDR2 is FQNEAQ (reference sequence). The CDR3 has 15 amino acids. CDR3 residues: CASSSGVSPYNEQFF. Here the CDR3 DNA reads TGTGCCAGCAGCTCCGGGGTGAGCCCCTACAATGAGCAGTTCTTC.

This clone was found a few times. The chain couples TRBV9 to TRBJ2-1; TRBD2 matches 10 bases. V dropped 4 bases and J dropped 1; count of bases not matched to a gene: 5. The CDR3 is 16 amino acids. In germline, CDR1 is SGDLS, CDR2 YYNGEE. The CDR3 coding sequence is TGTGCCAGCAGCCCCCGGACTAGCGGTTCCTACAATGAGCAGTTCTTC. Translating gives CASSPRTSGSYNEQFF.

As concerns this clone: One end of the junction varies from germline; a read error may be responsible. The CDR3 loop is CASSQGRGGVNTEAFF. DNA of the CDR3: TGCGCCAGCAGCCAAGGCCGGGGTGGGGTGAACACTGAAGCTTTCTTT. The chain uses TRBV5-4 and TRBJ1-1; D unclear. From germline, CDR1 is SGHNT and CDR2 YYREEE (reference sequence). This CDR3 region has 16 residues.

This chain joins TRBV6-6 and TRBJ2-3; 9 bases fit TRBD2. CDR3 size: 11 residues. The V gene's germline CDR1 is MNHNY and CDR2 SVGAGI (reference sequence). The junction had 1 base not matched to a gene; V was cut back by 9 bases and J by 6 bases. CDR3 protein: CASLAGDTQYF. DNA of the CDR3: TGTGCCAGTCTAGCGGGGGATACGCAGTATTTT.

This rearrangement joins TRBV10-3 to TRBJ2-7; D possibly corresponds to TRBD1 (6 bases). The CDR3 spans 13 residues. Trimming shortened V by 8 bases and J by 4 bases, and 15 bases separated the two germline ends. Germline V gene sequence: CDR1 ENHRY, CDR2 SYGVKD. CDR3 nucleotide sequence: TGTGCCATCGGGTCGACAGGAAGGTACGAGCAGTACTTC. Translated, it gives CAIGSTGRYEQYF.

The chain has TRBV11-2 and TRBJ2-3; D uncertain. Trimming took 4 bases from V and 7 from J, leaving 12 bases between them. Germline CDR1 is SGHAT and CDR2 is FQNNGV. This CDR3 has 13 amino acids. The chain's CDR3 is CASSSPTAYTQYF. CDR3 nucleotide sequence: TGTGCCAGCAGCTCACCCACGGCGTATACGCAGTATTTT.

The sample holds one count of this clone. The rearrangement uses TRBV7-2 and TRBJ2-2; D is ambiguous. Between the trimmed V and J ends, which lost 4 bases and 5 bases, there was a span of 11 bases. The germline CDR1 and CDR2 sequences are SGHTA and FQGNSA. This CDR3 contains 14 residues. The CDR3 protein is CASSSEQRTGELFF. CDR3 nucleotide sequence: TGTGCCAGCAGCTCCGAGCAGAGGACCGGGGAGCTGTTTTTT.

The gene calls are TRBV10-2 and TRBJ2-7, with D perhaps TRBD1 (6 bases). The CDR3 has 14 amino acids. Per the germline V gene, CDR1 is WSHSY and CDR2 is SAAADI. V lost 2 bases and J 4 bases, leaving 12 bases between the germline ends. The CDR3 protein is CASSEGRGRYEQYF. The CDR3 DNA sequence: TGCGCCAGCAGTGAGGGCAGGGGAAGGTACGAGCAGTACTTC.

The chain uses TRBV9 and TRBJ1-2, with D possibly TRBD1 on 6 matching bases. The CDR3 totals 15 residues. Trimming pared 4 bases from V and 8 bases from J, leaving 21 bases between. The germline V gene encodes CDR1 SGDLS and CDR2 YYNGEE. CDR3 in amino acids: CASSRERQALGGYTF. CDR3 DNA sequence: TGTGCCAGCAGCAGAGAACGACAGGCCCTTGGAGGCTACACCTTC.

The V and J genes are TRBV6-6 and TRBJ2-7; 8 bases agree with TRBD1. J lost 5 bases, V lost 7 bases, and 13 bases had no gene match. The CDR3 is 15 residues long. Germline CDR1 reads MNHNY; CDR2 reads SVGAGI (reference sequence). The CDR3, as DNA: TGTGCCAGCACCCCCCAGACAGGGGCTAAGGACGAGCAGTACTTC. It yields the protein CASTPQTGAKDEQYF.

Only a few counts were recorded for this clone. V gene TRBV6-5 combines with J gene TRBJ1-2; D not certain. The CDR3 is 13 amino acids. Germline CDR1 is MNHEY and CDR2 is SVGAGI. V lost 4 bases and J lost 4, with 10 bases in between. CDR3 region: CASSFQPSYGYTF. CDR3 nucleotides: TGTGCCAGCAGTTTTCAGCCGTCCTATGGCTACACCTTC.

The V gene is TRBV7-8, the J gene TRBJ1-5, with 8 bases aligning to TRBD1. The CDR3 runs to 16 residues. Germline V gene lookup returns CDR1 SGHVS and CDR2 FQNEAQ. The junction had 4 bases not matched to a gene; V was cut back by 1 base and J by 2 bases. The CDR3 loop reads CASSLGTTGGNQPQHF. The CDR3 nucleotides read TGTGCCAGCAGCTTAGGGACGACAGGGGGCAATCAGCCCCAGCATTTT.

This chain joins TRBV10-3 and TRBJ1-2, with D unclear. V was pared by 2 bases and J by 6 bases, with 16 bases between. Germline V gives CDR1 ENHRY, CDR2 SYGVKD. This CDR3 is 15 amino acids long. The DNA for the CDR3 is TGTGCCATCAGTGAGCCGCCGAGCAGGAGCGATGGCTACACCTTC. Its protein product is CAISEPPSRSDGYTF.

The V call is TRBV4-3, the J call TRBJ2-2; TRBD2 agrees at 10 bases. The CDR3 covers 17 residues. The ends lost 4 bases at V and 6 bases at J; junction bases unmatched: 11. Germline V gives CDR1 LGHNA, CDR2 YSLEER. DNA for the CDR3: TGCGCCAGCAGCCGCGGCCTAGCGGGGGAGCTCGCCGGGGAGCTGTTTTTT. Protein product: CASSRGLAGELAGELFF.

This rearrangement joins TRBV28 to TRBJ1-1; 9 bases align to TRBD1. This CDR3 is built from 14 residues. With 3 bases clipped from V and 3 bases from J, the junction kept 2 bases outside the gene matches. CDR1 is MDHEN and CDR2 is SYDVKM in the germline V gene. CDR3: CASSLTGGDTEAFF. In DNA, the CDR3 is TGTGCCAGCAGTTTGACAGGGGGAGACACTGAAGCTTTCTTT.

This rearrangement joins TRBV6-1 to TRBJ1-5; TRBD1 matches 7 bases. The length of the CDR3 is 13 residues. The ends lost 6 bases at V and 4 bases at J; junction bases unmatched: 3. Germline V gene lookup returns CDR1 MNHNS and CDR2 SASEGT. The CDR3 region is CASRPTGNQPQHF. DNA of the CDR3: TGTGCCAGCAGGCCGACAGGGAATCAGCCCCAGCATTTT.

This clone was detected once. The chain uses TRBV7-8 and TRBJ1-1; D might be TRBD1 (5 bases). The CDR3 spans 13 residues. The germline V gene has CDR1 SGHVS and CDR2 FQNEAQ. Trimming shortened V by 0 bases and J by 5 bases, and 7 bases separated the two germline ends. CDR3 region: CASSLAGTTEAFF. For the CDR3, the DNA is TGTGCCAGCAGCTTAGCAGGGACGACTGAAGCTTTCTTT. Filled out from reference TRBV7-8 and TRBJ1-1, the complete variable domain reads GAGVSQSPRYKVAKRGQDVALRCDPISGHVSLFWYQQALGQGPEFLTYFQNEAQLDKSGLPSDRFFAERPEGSVSTLKIQRTQQEDSAVYLCASSLAGTTEAFFGQGTRLTVV.

This chain connects TRBV5-8 to TRBJ2-3; D uncertain. The CDR3 has 15 amino acids. The germline CDR1 and CDR2 sequences are SGHTS and YDEGEE. V was trimmed by 1 base and J by 2 bases, leaving 11 bases between them. The CDR3 DNA reads TGTGCCAGCAGCTTGACCCCACCAAACACAGATACGCAGTATTTT. Amino acids: CASSLTPPNTDTQYF.

The genes are TRBV27 and TRBJ2-3; D not certain. Trimming shortened V by 5 bases and J by 6 bases, and 9 bases separated the two germline ends. This CDR3 has 12 amino acids. Per germline, CDR1 MNHEY and CDR2 SMNVEV (reference sequence). The CDR3 sequence is CASSTHLDTQYF. The DNA for the CDR3 is TGTGCCAGCAGTACCCACCTCGATACGCAGTATTTT.

The chain couples TRBV11-2 to TRBJ1-6; D is unresolved. Germline values: CDR1 SGHAT, CDR2 FQNNGV. With 0 bases removed from V and 6 bases from J, the gap between germline ends came to 9 bases. CDR3 length: 15 residues. The CDR3 DNA follows: TGTGCCAGCAGCTTAGACAGGCCTTCTAATTCACCCCTCCACTTT. Protein sequence: CASSLDRPSNSPLHF. Complete variable domain (other parts from reference TRBV11-2 and TRBJ1-6): EAGVAQSPRYKIIEKRQSVAFWCNPISGHATLYWYQQILGQGPKLLIQFQNNGVVDDSQLPKDRFSAERLKGVDSTLKIQPAKLEDSAVYLCASSLDRPSNSPLHFGNGTRLTVT.

The chain joins TRBV6-4 to TRBJ2-3; D may be TRBD1 (6 bases). Trimming pared 3 bases from V and 8 bases from J, leaving 9 bases between. The CDR3 covers 12 residues. The germline gives CDR1 MRHNA, CDR2 SNTAGT. CDR3: CASSEQGRTQYF. The CDR3 DNA reads as TGTGCCAGCAGTGAACAGGGCCGTACGCAGTATTTT.

The chain joins TRBV4-1 to TRBJ2-3; the match to TRBD2 covers 9 bases. The CDR3 consists of 17 residues. Germline V gene sequence: CDR1 MGHRA, CDR2 YSYEKL. Trimming at V came to 1 base and at J to 2 bases, leaving 7 bases not matched to a gene. In nucleotides, the CDR3 is TGCGCCAGCAGCCAAGGATCTAGCGGGGCGACCACAGATACGCAGTATTTT. Amino acid sequence: CASSQGSSGATTDTQYF.

The chain recombines TRBV10-3 with TRBJ2-2; 12 nucleotides agree with TRBD2. The CDR3 covers 18 residues. Looked up from germline, CDR1 is ENHRY and CDR2 is SYGVKD. V trimming: 4 bases; J trimming: 2 bases; junction bases outside the gene matches: 8. As DNA, the CDR3 is TGTGCCATCAGTGCCTGGCTAGCGGGGGGGGTAAACACCGGGGAGCTGTTTTTT. Translated, it gives CAISAWLAGGVNTGELFF.

This clone was found once. The rearrangement uses TRBV14 and TRBJ2-2; D gene unclear. This CDR3 region has 15 residues. V lost 1 base to trimming and J lost 0 bases, with 6 bases between them. Per germline, CDR1 SGHDN and CDR2 FVKESK. The DNA of the CDR3 is TGTGCCAGCAGCCAAGGCAGAGCGAACACCGGGGAGCTGTTTTTT. It translates to CASSQGRANTGELFF. Supplemented by reference TRBV14 and TRBJ2-2, the full variable domain reads EAGVTQFPSHSVIEKGQTVTLRCDPISGHDNLYWYRRVMGKEIKFLLHFVKESKQDESGMPNNRFLAERTGGTYSTLKVQPAELEDSGVYFCASSQGRANTGELFFGEGSRLTVL.

The chain joins TRBV19 to TRBJ2-2; D ambiguous. The CDR3 consists of 16 residues. The germline V gene encodes CDR1 LNHDA and CDR2 SQIVND (reference sequence). Trimming stripped 1 base from V and 0 bases from J, with 9 bases between. The CDR3 loop is CASSIAPTANTGELFF. CDR3 DNA sequence: TGTGCCAGTAGTATAGCCCCCACCGCGAACACCGGGGAGCTGTTTTTT.